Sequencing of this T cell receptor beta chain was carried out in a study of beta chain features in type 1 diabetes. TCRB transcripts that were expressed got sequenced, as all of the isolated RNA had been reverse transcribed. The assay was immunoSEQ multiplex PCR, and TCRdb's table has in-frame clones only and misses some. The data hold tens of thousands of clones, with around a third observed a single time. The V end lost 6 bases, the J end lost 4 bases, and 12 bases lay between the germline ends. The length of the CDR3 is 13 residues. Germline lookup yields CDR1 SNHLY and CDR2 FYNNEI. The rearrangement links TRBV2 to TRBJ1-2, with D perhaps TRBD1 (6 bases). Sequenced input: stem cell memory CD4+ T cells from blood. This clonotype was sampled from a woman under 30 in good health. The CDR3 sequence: CASSSDRSYGYTF. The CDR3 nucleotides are TGTGCCAGCAGCAGCGACAGGAGCTATGGCTACACCTTC.